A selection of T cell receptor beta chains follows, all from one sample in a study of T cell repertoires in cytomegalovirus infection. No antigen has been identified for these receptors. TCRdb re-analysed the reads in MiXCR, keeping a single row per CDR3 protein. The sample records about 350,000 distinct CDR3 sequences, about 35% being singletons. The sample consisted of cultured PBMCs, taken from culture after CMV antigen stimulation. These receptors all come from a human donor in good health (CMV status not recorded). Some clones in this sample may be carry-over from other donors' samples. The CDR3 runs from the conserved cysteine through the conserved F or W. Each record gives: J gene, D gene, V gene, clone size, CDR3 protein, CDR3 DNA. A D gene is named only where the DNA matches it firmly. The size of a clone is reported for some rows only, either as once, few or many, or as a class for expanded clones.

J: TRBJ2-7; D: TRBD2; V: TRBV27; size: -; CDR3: CASSPRLAVAYEQYF; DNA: TGTGCCAGCAGTCCCAGACTAGCGGTTGCCTACGAGCAGTACTTC
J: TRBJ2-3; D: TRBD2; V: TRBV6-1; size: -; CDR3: CASSSGLAGTFSTDTQYF; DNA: TGTGCCAGCAGTTCCGGACTAGCGGGGACCTTTAGCACAGATACGCAGTATTTT
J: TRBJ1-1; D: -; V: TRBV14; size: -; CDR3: CASSQDPRSAEAFF; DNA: TGTGCCAGCAGCCAAGACCCCCGCTCGGCTGAAGCTTTCTTT
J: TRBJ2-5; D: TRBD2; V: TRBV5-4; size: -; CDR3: CASSYDNGGGETQYF; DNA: TGTGCCAGCAGCTATGATAACGGCGGGGGGGAGACCCAGTACTTC
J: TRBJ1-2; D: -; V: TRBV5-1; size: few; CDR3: CASSLGVGSYTF; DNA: TGCGCCAGCAGCTTGGGGGTGGGAAGCTACACCTTC
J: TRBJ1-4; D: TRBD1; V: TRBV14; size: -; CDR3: CASSHDRGFEKLFF; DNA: TGTGCCAGCAGCCATGACAGGGGATTCGAAAAACTGTTTTTT
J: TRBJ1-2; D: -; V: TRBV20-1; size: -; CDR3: CSARETEGRGGYTF; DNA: TGCAGTGCTAGAGAAACAGAGGGTCGCGGGGGCTACACCTTC
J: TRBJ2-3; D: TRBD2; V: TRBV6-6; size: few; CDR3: CASRGTSGVTDTQYF; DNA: TGTGCCAGCAGGGGGACTAGCGGGGTCACAGATACGCAGTATTTT
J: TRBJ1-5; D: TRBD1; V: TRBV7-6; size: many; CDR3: CASSLAGTEGQPQHF; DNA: TGTGCCAGCAGCTTAGCCGGGACAGAAGGTCAGCCCCAGCATTTT
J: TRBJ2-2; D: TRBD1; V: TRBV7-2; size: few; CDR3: CASSFQGQGFTGELFF; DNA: TGTGCCAGCAGCTTTCAGGGACAGGGGTTTACCGGGGAGCTGTTTTTT
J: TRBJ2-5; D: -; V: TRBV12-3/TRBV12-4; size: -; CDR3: CASSRDTGGETQYF; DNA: TGTGCCAGCAGTCGGGACACCGGGGGTGAGACCCAGTACTTC
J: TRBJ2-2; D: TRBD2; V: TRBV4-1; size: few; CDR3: CASSQEAGGFTGELFF; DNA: TGCGCCAGCAGCCAAGAGGCGGGAGGGTTCACCGGGGAGCTGTTTTTT
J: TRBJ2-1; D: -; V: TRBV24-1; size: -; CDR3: CATKDGPYNEQFF; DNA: TGTGCCACCAAAGATGGTCCCTACAATGAGCAGTTCTTC
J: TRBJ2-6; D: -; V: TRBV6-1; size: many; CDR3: CASKGSGANVLTF; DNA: TGTGCCAGCAAGGGCTCTGGGGCCAACGTCCTGACTTTC
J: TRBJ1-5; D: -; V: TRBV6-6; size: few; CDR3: CASSLGGALLNQPQHF; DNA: TGTGCCAGCAGTCTGGGGGGGGCATTACTCAATCAGCCCCAGCATTTT
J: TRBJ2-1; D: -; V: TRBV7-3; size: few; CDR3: CASSLLPTYNEQFF; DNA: TGTGCCAGCAGCTTACTACCCACCTACAATGAGCAGTTCTTC
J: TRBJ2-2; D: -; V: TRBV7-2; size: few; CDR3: CASSRGTQRGELFF; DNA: TGTGCCAGCAGCCGTGGGACTCAGCGTGGGGAGCTGTTTTTT
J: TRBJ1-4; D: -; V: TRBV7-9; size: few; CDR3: CASSYPGRATNEKLFF; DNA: TGTGCCAGCAGCTACCCAGGACGAGCAACTAATGAAAAACTGTTTTTT
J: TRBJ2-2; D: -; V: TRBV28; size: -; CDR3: CASSLGGGRNTGELFF; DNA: TGTGCCAGCAGTTTAGGTGGCGGACGAAACACCGGGGAGCTGTTTTTT
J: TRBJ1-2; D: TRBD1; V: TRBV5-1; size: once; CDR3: CASSLDGDRARGYTF; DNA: TGCGCCAGCAGCTTGGACGGGGACAGGGCACGCGGCTACACCTTC